This T cell receptor beta chain was recovered during a study of T cell responses to AZD1222 COVID-19 vaccine. Using immunoSEQ multiplex PCR, the repertoire was profiled, and TCRdb retains in-frame clones only, with some absent. The sample holds 90,000 to 150,000 clones, roughly nine tenths seen once. V lost 5 bases to trimming and J lost 8 bases, with 16 bases between them. Per the germline V gene, CDR1 is SGHTA and CDR2 is FQGNSA. CDR3 length: 14 residues. Study-level results: Researchers report vaccine-associated CD4 TCRs spanning spike, with dominance at 160-218 and 743-854.

This clone occurred once. Antigen unknown. Sequencing was performed on peripheral blood, taken on day 0 of AZD1222 vaccination. This TCR came from an adult in good health. The chain employs TRBV7-2 and TRBJ2-1, with D tentatively TRBD2 (6 bases). CDR3 DNA sequence: TGTGCCAGCAGCCCTCGGGGACTCTCGGATGAGCAGTTCTTC. Residues: CASSPRGLSDEQFF. Supplemented by reference TRBV7-2 and TRBJ2-1, the full variable domain reads GAGVSQSPSNKVTEKGKDVELRCDPISGHTALYWYRQSLGQGLEFLIYFQGNSAPDKSGLPSDRFSAERTGGSVSTLTIQRTQQEDSAVYLCASSPRGLSDEQFFGPGTRLTVL.